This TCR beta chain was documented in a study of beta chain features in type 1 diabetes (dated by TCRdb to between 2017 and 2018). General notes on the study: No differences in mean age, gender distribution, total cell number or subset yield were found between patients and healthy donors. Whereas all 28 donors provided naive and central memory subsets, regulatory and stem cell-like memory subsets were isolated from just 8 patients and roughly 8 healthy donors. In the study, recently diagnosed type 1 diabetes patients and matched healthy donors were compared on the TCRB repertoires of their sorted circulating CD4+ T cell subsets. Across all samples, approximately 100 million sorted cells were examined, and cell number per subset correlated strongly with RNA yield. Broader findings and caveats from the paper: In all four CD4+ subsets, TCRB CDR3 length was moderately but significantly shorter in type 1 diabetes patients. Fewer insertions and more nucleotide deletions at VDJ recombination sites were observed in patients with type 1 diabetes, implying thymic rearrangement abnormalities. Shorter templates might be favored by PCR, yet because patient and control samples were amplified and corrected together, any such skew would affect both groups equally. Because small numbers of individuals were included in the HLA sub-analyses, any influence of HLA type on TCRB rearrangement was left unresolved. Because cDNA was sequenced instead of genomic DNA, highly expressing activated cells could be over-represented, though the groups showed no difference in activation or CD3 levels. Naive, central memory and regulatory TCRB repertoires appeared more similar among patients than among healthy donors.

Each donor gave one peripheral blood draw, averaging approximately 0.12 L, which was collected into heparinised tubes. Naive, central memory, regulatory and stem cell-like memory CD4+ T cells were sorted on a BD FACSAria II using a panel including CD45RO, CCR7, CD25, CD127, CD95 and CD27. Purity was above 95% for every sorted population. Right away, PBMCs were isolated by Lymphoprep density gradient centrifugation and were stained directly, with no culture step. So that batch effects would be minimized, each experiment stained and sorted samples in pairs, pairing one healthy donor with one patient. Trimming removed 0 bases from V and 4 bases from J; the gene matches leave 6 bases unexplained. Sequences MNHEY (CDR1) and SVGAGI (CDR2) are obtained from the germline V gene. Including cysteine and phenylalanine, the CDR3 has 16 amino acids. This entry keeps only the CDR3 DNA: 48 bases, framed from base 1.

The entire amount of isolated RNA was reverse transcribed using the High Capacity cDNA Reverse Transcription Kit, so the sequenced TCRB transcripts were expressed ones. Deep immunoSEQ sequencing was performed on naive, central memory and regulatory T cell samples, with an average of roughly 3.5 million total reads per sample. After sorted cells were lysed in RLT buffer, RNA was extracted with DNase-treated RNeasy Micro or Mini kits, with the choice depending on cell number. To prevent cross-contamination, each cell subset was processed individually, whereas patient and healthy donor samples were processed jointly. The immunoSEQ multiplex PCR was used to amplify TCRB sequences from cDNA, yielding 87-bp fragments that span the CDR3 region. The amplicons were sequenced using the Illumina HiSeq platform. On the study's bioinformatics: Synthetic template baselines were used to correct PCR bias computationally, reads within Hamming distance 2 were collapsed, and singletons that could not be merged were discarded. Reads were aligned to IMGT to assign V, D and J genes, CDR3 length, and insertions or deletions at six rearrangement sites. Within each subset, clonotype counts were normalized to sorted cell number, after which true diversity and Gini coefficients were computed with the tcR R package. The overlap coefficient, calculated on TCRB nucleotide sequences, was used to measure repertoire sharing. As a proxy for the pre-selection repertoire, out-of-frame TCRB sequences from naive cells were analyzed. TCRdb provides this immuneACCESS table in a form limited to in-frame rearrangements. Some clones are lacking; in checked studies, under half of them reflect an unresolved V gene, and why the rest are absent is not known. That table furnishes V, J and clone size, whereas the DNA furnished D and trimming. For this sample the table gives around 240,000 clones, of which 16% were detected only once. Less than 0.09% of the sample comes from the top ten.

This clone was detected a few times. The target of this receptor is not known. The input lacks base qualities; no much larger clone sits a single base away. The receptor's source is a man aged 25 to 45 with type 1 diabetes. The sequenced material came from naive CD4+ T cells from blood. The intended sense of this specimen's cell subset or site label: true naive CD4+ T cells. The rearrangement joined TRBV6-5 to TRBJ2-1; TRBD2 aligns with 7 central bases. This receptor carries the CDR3 CASSYSSASGYNEQFF. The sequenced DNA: TGTGCCAGCAGTTACTCGTCGGCTAGCGGTTACAATGAGCAGTTCTTC.